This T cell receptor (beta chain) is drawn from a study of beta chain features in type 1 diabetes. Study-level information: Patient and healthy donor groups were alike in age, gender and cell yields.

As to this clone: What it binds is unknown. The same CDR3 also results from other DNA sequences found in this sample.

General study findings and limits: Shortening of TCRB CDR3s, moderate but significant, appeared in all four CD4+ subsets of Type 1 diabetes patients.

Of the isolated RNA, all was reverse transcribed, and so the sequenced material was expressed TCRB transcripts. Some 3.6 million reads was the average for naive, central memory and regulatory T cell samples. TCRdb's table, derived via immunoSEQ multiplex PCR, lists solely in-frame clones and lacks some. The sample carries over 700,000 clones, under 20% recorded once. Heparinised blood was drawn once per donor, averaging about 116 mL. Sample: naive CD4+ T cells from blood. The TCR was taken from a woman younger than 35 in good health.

The CDR3 sequence: CASRTSGSNEQFF. CDR3 nucleotides: TGTGCCAGCAGGACTAGCGGGAGCAATGAGCAGTTCTTC. This sequence joins TRBV28 and TRBJ2-1; 12 nucleotides match TRBD2. CDR3 length: 13 amino acids. Germline V lookup: CDR1 MDHEN, CDR2 SYDVKM. The V and J ends lost 6 bases and 6 bases, in that order; junction bases with no gene match: 0.